Each of the 29 T cell receptor beta chains below was sequenced from the same sample in a study of CD8+ T cells in alopecia areata. Extracted RNA was reverse transcribed into cDNA, the sequencing template. The table came from immunoSEQ multiplex PCR; TCRdb's copy has only in-frame clones and leaves some out. The sample contains roughly 1,300 clones, none of them singletons. The source material was lesional skin. The receptor source for this set is a C3H/HeJ mouse with alopecia areata. The strain's MHC type: H2-k.

This clone showed up many times. The database protein in TCRdb disagrees with the DNA translation at residue 12; the sequence shown here was translated from the DNA. Genes here carry mouse names. From the germline J gene comes the end of the CDR3, since the read stops 3 residues before it. V usage is TRBV14 and J usage is TRBJ1-6; the D gene is possibly TRBD1 (6 bases). TRBJ1-6 is an open reading frame whose function is uncertain. The CDR3 is made up of 15 amino acids. CDR1 is SGHDT and CDR2 is FRDEAV in the germline V gene. The V and J ends lost 2 bases and 4 bases respectively, with 10 bases between them. The sequenced CDR3 bases are TGTGCCAGCAGTTTAGGACAGAAATATAATTCGCCC. It specifies CASSLGQKYNSP. The complete CDR3 reads CASSLGQKYNSPLYF.

By share, this clone counts as medium-sized (0.01 to 0.1%). All gene names here are mouse names. The read is 4 residues too short to cover the CDR3 end, so that end is filled in from the germline J gene. The rearrangement links TRBV13-1 to TRBJ2-5; D possibly corresponds to TRBD1 (6 bases). There are 14 residues in the CDR3. Germline V CDR1 and CDR2: NSHNY, SYGAGN. The part of the CDR3 DNA that was read is TGTGCCAGCAGTGATGCTGGGACAAAAGAC. It codes for CASSDAGTKD. The entire CDR3 reads CASSDAGTKDTQYF.

With respect to this clone: The TCRdb protein fails to match the DNA translation at residue 11; the protein reported here was translated from the DNA. Here the gene names and germline are mouse. The read ends 3 residues shy of where the CDR3 ends; the end is completed using the germline J gene. The chain combines TRBV19 with TRBJ1-6; TRBD1 matches 10 bases. TRBJ1-6 is identified as an open reading frame with a role that is uncertain. CDR1 is FNHDT, CDR2 SITEND, per germline (reference sequence). Trimming at V came to 2 bases and at J to 10 bases, leaving 3 bases not matched to a gene. The CDR3 is 14 amino acids. CDR3 bases read: TGTGCCAGCAGTATGATGGACAGGGGGTCGCCC. This sequence encodes CASSMMDRGSP. The entire CDR3 protein is CASSMMDRGSPLYF.

The table lists this clone with many counts. The gene names given are mouse names. The read halts 4 residues ahead of the CDR3 end, with the missing end drawn from the germline J gene. The V call is TRBV31, the J call TRBJ2-4, with D unclear. V dropped 0 bases and J dropped 0 bases, with 10 bases sitting between them. Germline lookup yields CDR1 GKSSPN and CDR2 SITVG. This CDR3 is built from 15 residues. CDR3: CAWSLVGSSQNTLYF. CDR3 bases read: TGTGCCTGGAGTCTAGTAGGGTCTAGTCAAAAC.

Concerning this clone: Since a far larger clone is one base different, this is likely a read error. Gene names and germline match the mouse. The read ends 4 residues before the CDR3 terminus; that terminus is restored from the germline J gene. The sample has other DNA sequences that encode this CDR3 too. The chain uses TRBV19 and TRBJ1-4; 8 bases are shared with TRBD1. The length of the CDR3 is 14 residues. Germline assignment: CDR1 FNHDT and CDR2 SITEND (reference sequence). Partial CDR3 DNA: TGCGCCAGCAGTATAGTGGACAGGGACGAA. This gives the protein CASSIVDRDE. The full CDR3 protein is CASSIVDRDERLFF.

This clone occurred a few times. A single base separates this from a much larger clone, so it may be a read error. Gene names and germline match the mouse. The observed sequence ends 4 residues before the CDR3 terminus, with the missing tail filled in from the germline J gene. The chain couples TRBV31 to TRBJ1-2, with TRBD1 matching 11 bases. Germline V gene data show CDR1 as GKSSPN and CDR2 as SITVG. V was clipped by 8 bases and J by 4 bases; unmatched bases: 6. The CDR3 is made up of 13 amino acids. The CDR3: CASSGTGGSDYTF. CDR3 DNA, as far as it was read: TGTGCCAGCAGTGGGACAGGGGGCTCC.

This clone is medium-sized in the sample. The protein here is the DNA translation, as the TCRdb protein differs from it at residue 11. All gene names here are mouse names. The read falls 3 residues short of the CDR3 end, and the missing part is taken from the germline J gene. This chain links TRBV13-3 with TRBJ1-3; 9 nucleotides align to TRBD1. Trimming cost V 6 bases and J 2 bases; bases outside gene matches: 3. Germline-derived CDR1 and CDR2 are NNHDY and SYVADS. The CDR3 covers 14 residues. The CDR3 spells CASIRDRAGNTLYF. CDR3 bases read: TGTGCCAGCATCCGGGACAGGGCTGGAAATACG.

This clone has ten or more counts. The gene names here belong to mouse. Sequencing ends 4 residues short of the CDR3 end; the germline J gene provides the rest. The chain links TRBV5 to TRBJ2-5; 7 bases agree with TRBD2. With V trimmed by 3 bases and J by 0 bases, 0 bases remained unmatched. This CDR3 has 14 residues. In germline, CDR1 is LGHNA, CDR2 YNLKQL (reference sequence). The CDR3 DNA, read in part, is TGTGCCAGCAGCCACTGGGGGAACCAAGAC. Translation gives CASSHWGNQD. The CDR3 as a whole reads CASSHWGNQDTQYF.

There are many counts of this clone. TCRdb's protein does not match the DNA translation at residue 9; the protein provided is translated from the DNA. The genes and germline here are from mouse. The sequenced part of the CDR3 DNA is TGTGCCAGCAGAACAACTGGAAATACG. Its translation is CASRTTGNT. The full CDR3 reads CASRTTGNTLYF. This chain joins TRBV19 and TRBJ1-3, with D unclear. The read halts 3 residues ahead of the CDR3 end, with the missing end drawn from the germline J gene. V lost 5 bases, J lost 2 bases, and 5 bases lay in between. CDR1 is FNHDT, CDR2 SITEND, per germline (reference sequence). CDR3 length: 12 amino acids.

At least ten counts were recorded for this clone. The gene names here belong to mouse. The CDR3 is cut off 4 residues early in the read; its end comes from the germline J gene. The chain employs TRBV5 and TRBJ2-5, with D hard to call. Germline V gene data show CDR1 as LGHNA and CDR2 as YNLKQL (reference sequence). This CDR3 is built from 12 residues. CDR3 residues: CASSQQKDTQYF. Partial CDR3 DNA: TGTGCCAGCAGCCAACAAAAAGAC.

This clone was seen repeatedly, ten times or more. Gene labels here are mouse ones. The CDR3 end falls 4 residues outside the read, so it is completed with the germline J gene. The chain recombines TRBV29 with TRBJ1-1; D is perhaps TRBD1 (6 bases). V was clipped by 5 bases and J by 4 bases, with 11 bases between them. The CDR3 is 13 amino acids. CDR1 is MSHET and CDR2 is SYDVDS in the germline V gene. CDR3 loop: CASSPGVATEVFF. The part of the CDR3 DNA that was read is TGTGCTAGCAGTCCAGGGGTTGCCACA.

Details on this clone: A far larger clone is one base from this, pointing to a likely read error. Gene names are mouse gene names. Sequencing ends 4 residues short of the CDR3 end; the germline J gene provides the rest. This same CDR3 is encoded by further DNA sequences in the sample. V usage is TRBV14 and J usage is TRBJ2-7; tentatively, D is TRBD2 (6 bases). The V end lost 5 bases, the J end lost 2 bases, and 11 bases lay between the germline ends. From germline, CDR1 is SGHDT and CDR2 FRDEAV. The CDR3 extends over 13 amino acids. The CDR3 here is CASRLGQPYEQYF. CDR3 bases read: TGTGCCAGCAGACTGGGCCAGCCCTAT.

This clone was seen repeatedly, ten times or more. The listed TCRdb protein conflicts with the DNA translation at residue 11, and the protein shown is translated directly from the DNA. Mouse gene names and germline throughout. The read stops 3 residues short of the end of the CDR3; the missing end is completed from the germline J gene. The chain recombines TRBV13-2 with TRBJ1-3; 10 bases match TRBD1. Germline CDR1 and CDR2: NNHNN and SYGAGS (reference sequence). The CDR3 is 14 amino acids. After removal of 3 bases from V and 3 bases from J, the junction contained 0 bases not matched to a gene. The CDR3 protein is CASGGTGGGNTLYF. Incomplete CDR3 DNA: TGTGCCAGCGGTGGGACAGGGGGTGGAAATACG.

Regarding this clone: A much larger clonotype is one base distant, so this may be a read error. Each gene name is a mouse one. Incomplete CDR3 DNA: TGTGCCAGCAGTAGACTGGGGGGGCTGAAC. Amino acids: CASSRLGGLN. The whole CDR3 sequence reads CASSRLGGLNTLYF. The rearrangement joins TRBV13-1 to TRBJ2-4; 12 bases agree with TRBD2. The missing CDR3 end, 4 residues past where the read stops, is filled in from the germline J gene. CDR1 is NSHNY and CDR2 is SYGAGN in the germline V gene. CDR3 length: 14 residues.

Many counts were recorded for this clone. Mouse germline and gene names are used. The observed sequence ends 4 residues before the CDR3 terminus, with the missing tail filled in from the germline J gene. The genes are TRBV14 and TRBJ2-5, with a tentative D call TRBD2 (5 bases). Germline CDR1 and CDR2: SGHDT and FRDEAV. CDR3 length: 14 amino acids. Trimming took off 5 bases at V and 2 bases at J, with 12 bases between the two ends. CDR3 loop: CASSTWVFQDTQYF. The CDR3 bases that were read are TGTGCCAGCAGCACCTGGGTCTTCCAAGAC.

This clone turned up a few times. Possible read error: a much larger clone is one base away. Mouse gene names and germline throughout. The CDR3 goes on 4 residues after the read ends, and that part is filled in from the germline J gene. The V and J genes are TRBV17 and TRBJ2-7; D is undetermined. The CDR3 is 13 residues long. Germline V gene data show CDR1 as MNHDT and CDR2 as YYDKIL. The CDR3 loop is CASSIMVLYEQYF. The sequenced CDR3 bases are TGTGCCAGCAGTATAATGGTTCTGTAT.

This clone appeared a few times. Genes here carry mouse names. The CDR3 goes on 4 residues after the read ends, and that part is filled in from the germline J gene. The gene calls are TRBV20 and TRBJ2-7; D gene unclear. The CDR3 consists of 15 residues. Germline V gene lookup returns CDR1 GFQATS and CDR2 STVNSAI. The V end was cut by 3 bases, the J end by 0 bases, with 15 bases between. The covered CDR3 bases are TGTGGTGCTAGAAGCCCGCACATCAGCTCCTAT. Residues: CGARSPHISSY. The entire CDR3 protein is CGARSPHISSYEQYF.

This clone was counted many times. Each gene name is a mouse one. The read ends 4 residues before the CDR3 terminus; that terminus is restored from the germline J gene. The chain is built from TRBV1 and TRBJ2-7, with 8 nucleotides matching TRBD1. Germline CDR1 is NSQYPW and CDR2 is LRSPGD (reference sequence). The CDR3 totals 13 residues. CDR3 DNA (partial): TGCACCTGCAGTGCAGCAGGGGGCGAT. Its protein product is CTCSAAGGD. The full-length CDR3 reads as CTCSAAGGDEQYF. The whole variable domain, remainder taken from reference TRBV1 and TRBJ2-7, is VTLLEQNPRWRLVPRGQAVNLRCILKNSQYPWMSWYQQDLQKQLQWLFTLRSPGDKEVKSLPGADYLATRVTDTELRLQVANMSQGRTLYCTCSAAGGDEQYFGPGTRLTVL.

In its sample, this clone was seen many times. Mouse gene names and germline throughout. The read falls 4 residues short of the CDR3 end, and the missing part is taken from the germline J gene. The rearrangement links TRBV2 to TRBJ2-1, with a tentative D call TRBD1 (5 bases). The CDR3 covers 15 residues. V gave up 3 bases and J gave up 3 bases, with 12 bases separating them. Germline CDR1 is LGHNA and CDR2 is YSYQKL. The sequenced part of the CDR3 DNA is TGTGCCAGCAGCCATCTCAGGGAGAGCTATGCT. Encoded protein: CASSHLRESYA. The whole CDR3 protein reads CASSHLRESYAEQFF.

In this sample, this clone turned up many times. Gene names refer to mouse genes. The read ends 4 residues early relative to the CDR3; the germline J gene fills the gap. V is TRBV24 and J is TRBJ2-5; tentative D call: TRBD2 (6 bases). The CDR3 has 14 amino acids. Between the trimmed V and J ends, which lost 1 base and 1 base, there was a span of 6 bases. Germline V lookup: CDR1 KGHTA, CDR2 FRNEEI. CDR3 sequence reads: CASSLLGDQDTQYF. CDR3 bases read: TGTGCCAGCAGTCTGTTGGGGGACCAAGAC.

This clone was recorded many times. The gene symbols are mouse symbols. The read is 4 residues too short to cover the CDR3 end, so that end is filled in from the germline J gene. The chain joins TRBV5 to TRBJ1-1; D unclear. This CDR3 has 14 amino acids. Trimming took 2 bases from V and 1 from J, leaving 8 bases between them. Germline V gene data show CDR1 as LGHNA and CDR2 as YNLKQL (reference sequence). CDR3 DNA (partial): TGTGCCAGCAGCCAACCCTACAAAAACACA. It translates to CASSQPYKNT. The whole CDR3 reads CASSQPYKNTEVFF.

This clone was detected many times. Mouse gene names and germline throughout. The sequence runs out 4 residues before the end of the CDR3; the remainder is reconstructed from the germline J gene. The V call is TRBV13-2, the J call TRBJ2-4; TRBD1 agrees at 8 bases. The germline gives CDR1 NNHNN, CDR2 SYGAGS (reference sequence). The CDR3 is made up of 15 amino acids. Partial CDR3 DNA: TGTGCCAGCGGTGAGGACAGGGTATGGGGAAAC. This encodes CASGEDRVWGN. The whole CDR3 reads CASGEDRVWGNTLYF.

This clone is labeled hyperexpanded. Gene labels here are mouse ones. The read is 4 residues too short to cover the CDR3 end, so that end is filled in from the germline J gene. The same CDR3 is also encoded by other DNA sequences in this sample. The chain is built from TRBV17 and TRBJ1-2; 12 bases align to TRBD1. The CDR3 runs to 16 residues. Losses at the gene ends were 1 base for V and 3 bases for J; bases not matched to a gene: 3. Looked up from germline, CDR1 is MNHDT and CDR2 is YYDKIL. The sequenced CDR3 bases are TGTGCTAGCAGTAGAGCTGGGACAGGGGGCCACTCC. Translating it yields CASSRAGTGGHS. The entire CDR3 sequence reads CASSRAGTGGHSDYTF.

Only a few counts were recorded for this clone. Genes and germline are mouse. The CDR3 protein is CASSMGGRAETLYF. The covered CDR3 bases are TGTGCCAGCAGTATGGGGGGGCGGGCAGAA. V and J are TRBV13-3 and TRBJ2-3; 9 bases match TRBD2. The observed sequence ends 4 residues before the CDR3 terminus, with the missing tail filled in from the germline J gene. The CDR3 extends over 14 amino acids. Germline assignment: CDR1 NNHDY and CDR2 SYVADS. With V trimmed by 4 bases and J by 3 bases, 3 bases remained unmatched.

This clone has at least ten counts. Mouse gene names apply. The CDR3 end is not reached by the read, which stops 4 residues before it; the germline J gene fills it in. V gene TRBV19 combines with J gene TRBJ1-4, with a weak D call TRBD1 (6 bases). The CDR3 runs 14 residues. Trimming pared 4 bases from V and 4 bases from J, leaving 11 bases between. Germline V gene lookup returns CDR1 FNHDT and CDR2 SITEND (reference sequence). The sequenced CDR3 bases are TGTGCCAGCAGTGTGGGGGGGCGCAACGAA. It translates to CASSVGGRNE. The CDR3 in its entirety is CASSVGGRNERLFF.

This clone is medium-sized (0.01 to 0.1%) by share. All gene names here are mouse names. The read stops 4 residues short of the end of the CDR3; the missing end is completed from the germline J gene. In the same sample, other DNA sequences code for this CDR3. The V gene is TRBV1, the J gene TRBJ2-3; TRBD2 matches at 11 bases. With 4 bases clipped from V and 0 bases from J, the junction kept 6 bases outside the gene matches. The CDR3 is 17 amino acids. Looked up from germline, CDR1 is NSQYPW and CDR2 is LRSPGD (reference sequence). The sequenced CDR3 bases are TGCACCTGCAGTGGCCGACTGGGGGGGTCTAGTGCAGAA. Encoded protein: CTCSGRLGGSSAE. The entire CDR3 reads CTCSGRLGGSSAETLYF.

This clone has a count of ten or more. All gene names here are mouse names. Read coverage stops 4 residues before the CDR3 terminus; the germline J gene supplies the remainder. The rearrangement links TRBV31 to TRBJ2-7; unclear D gene. The length of the CDR3 is 13 residues. V was trimmed by 0 bases and J by 3 bases, leaving 9 bases between them. Germline assignment: CDR1 GKSSPN and CDR2 SITVG. The sequenced part of the CDR3 DNA is TGTGCCTGGAGTCTAGGAGACAACTAT. Translating gives CAWSLGDNY. The complete CDR3 sequence is CAWSLGDNYEQYF.

This clone occurred many times. Gene names are mouse gene names. The read stops 4 residues short of the end of the CDR3; the missing end is completed from the germline J gene. The chain carries TRBV13-1 and TRBJ2-1; D is perhaps TRBD2 (6 bases). Per germline, CDR1 NSHNY and CDR2 SYGAGN. The CDR3 has 16 residues. Trimming cost V 2 bases and J 0 bases, with 12 bases left between them. The sequenced CDR3 bases are TGTGCCAGCAGTGAAGGCTTGGGGGATAACTATGCT. Protein sequence: CASSEGLGDNYA. The complete CDR3 reads CASSEGLGDNYAEQFF.

This clone was counted at least ten times. Genes and germline are mouse. Coverage ceases 4 residues before the CDR3 finishes, and the germline J gene fills in the end. The gene calls are TRBV13-2 and TRBJ2-5; the match to TRBD2 covers 9 bases. Germline lookup yields CDR1 NNHNN and CDR2 SYGAGS (reference sequence). The V gene end was trimmed by 2 bases and the J gene end by 0 bases; junction bases not matched to a gene: 4. The CDR3 is 16 residues long. The CDR3 region is CASGDWGGINQDTQYF. The CDR3 DNA, read in part, is TGTGCCAGCGGTGACTGGGGGGGGATTAACCAAGAC.